The subject of this entry is one TCR beta chain. The antigen is unknown. The record originates from a study of blood T cells in healthy people across ages. Study-level points and caveats: Among T cells, TCR beta diversity per million cells dropped roughly linearly as age rose. Unknown CMV status may confound age-related changes in expanded clones.

Peripheral blood samples of 9.5 to 10 milliliters were drawn from each donor. It was with a sample-barcoded 5' primer and a J-beta primer mix that a second PCR of about 7 to 12 cycles was run. One entry per CDR3 protein results from TCRdb running MiXCR on the 5' RACE reads. Of 850,000 to 1,300,000 distinct CDR3 sequences listed, 45% are singletons. This sequence was found in a woman aged 55-69 years in good health. Sequenced sample: blood.

This CDR3 reads CASRSVRGDTQYF. CDR3 nucleotide sequence: TGTGCCAGCAGATCAGTTAGGGGCGATACGCAGTATTTT. This chain joins TRBV28 and TRBJ2-3, with TRBD1 as a possible D gene (5 bases). The germline V and J ends were trimmed by 6 bases and 6 bases, with 13 bases remaining between them. Germline V gene sequence: CDR1 MDHEN, CDR2 SYDVKM. The CDR3 runs to 13 residues.